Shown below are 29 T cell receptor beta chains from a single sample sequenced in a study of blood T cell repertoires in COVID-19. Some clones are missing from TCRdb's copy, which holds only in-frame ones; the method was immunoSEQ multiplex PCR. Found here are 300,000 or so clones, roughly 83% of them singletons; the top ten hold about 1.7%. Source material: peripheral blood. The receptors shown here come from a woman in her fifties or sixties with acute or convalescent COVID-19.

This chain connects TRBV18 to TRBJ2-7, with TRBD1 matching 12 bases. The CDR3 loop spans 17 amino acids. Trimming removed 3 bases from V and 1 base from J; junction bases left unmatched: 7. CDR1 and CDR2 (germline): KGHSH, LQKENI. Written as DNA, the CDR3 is TGTGCCAGCTCACCGTACGGGACAGGGGGCGAGTCCTACGAGCAGTACTTC. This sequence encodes CASSPYGTGGESYEQYF.

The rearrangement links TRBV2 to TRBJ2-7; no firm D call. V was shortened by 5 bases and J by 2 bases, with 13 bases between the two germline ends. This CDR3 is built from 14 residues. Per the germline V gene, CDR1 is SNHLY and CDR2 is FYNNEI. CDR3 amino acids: CASSSQQRTYEQYF. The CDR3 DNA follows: TGTGCCAGCAGTTCCCAGCAGCGCACCTACGAGCAGTACTTC.

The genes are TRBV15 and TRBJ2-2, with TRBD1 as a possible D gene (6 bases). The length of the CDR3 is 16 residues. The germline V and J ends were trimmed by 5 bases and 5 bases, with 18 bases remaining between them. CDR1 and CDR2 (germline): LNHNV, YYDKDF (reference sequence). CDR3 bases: TGTGCCACCAGCGCAAGACAGGCCCCGGGAACCGGGGAGCTGTTTTTT. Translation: CATSARQAPGTGELFF.

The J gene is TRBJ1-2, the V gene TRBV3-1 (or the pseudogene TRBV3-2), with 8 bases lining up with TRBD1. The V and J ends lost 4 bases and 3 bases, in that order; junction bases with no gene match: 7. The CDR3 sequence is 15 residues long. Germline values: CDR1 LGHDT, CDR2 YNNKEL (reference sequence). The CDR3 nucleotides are TGTGCCAGCAGCCGTAACAACAGGGGGGACTATGGCTACACCTTC. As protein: CASSRNNRGDYGYTF.

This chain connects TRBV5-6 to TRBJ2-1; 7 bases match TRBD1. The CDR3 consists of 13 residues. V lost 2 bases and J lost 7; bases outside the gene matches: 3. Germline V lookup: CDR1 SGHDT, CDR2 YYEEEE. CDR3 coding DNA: TGTGCCAGCAGCTTAGGGACAGTTAATGAGCAGTTCTTC. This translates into CASSLGTVNEQFF.

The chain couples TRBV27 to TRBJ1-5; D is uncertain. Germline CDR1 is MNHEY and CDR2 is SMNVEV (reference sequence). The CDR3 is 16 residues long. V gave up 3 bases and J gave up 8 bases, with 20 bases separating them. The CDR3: CASSLAWTGRFEPQHF. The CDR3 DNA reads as TGTGCCAGCAGTTTGGCGTGGACTGGCCGTTTTGAGCCCCAGCATTTT.

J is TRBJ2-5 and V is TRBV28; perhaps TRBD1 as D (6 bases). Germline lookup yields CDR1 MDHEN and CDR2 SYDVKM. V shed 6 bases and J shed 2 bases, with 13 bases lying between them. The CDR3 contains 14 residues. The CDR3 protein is CASRSPGHQETQYF. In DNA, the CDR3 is TGTGCCAGCAGGTCTCCGGGACATCAAGAGACCCAGTACTTC.

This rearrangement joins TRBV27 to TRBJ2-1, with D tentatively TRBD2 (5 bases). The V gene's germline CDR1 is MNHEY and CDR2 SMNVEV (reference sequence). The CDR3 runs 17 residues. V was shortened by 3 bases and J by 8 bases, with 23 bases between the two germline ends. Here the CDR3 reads CASSFFPAAQLGDEQFF. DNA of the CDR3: TGTGCCAGCAGTTTTTTCCCAGCGGCCCAACTTGGCGATGAGCAGTTCTTC.

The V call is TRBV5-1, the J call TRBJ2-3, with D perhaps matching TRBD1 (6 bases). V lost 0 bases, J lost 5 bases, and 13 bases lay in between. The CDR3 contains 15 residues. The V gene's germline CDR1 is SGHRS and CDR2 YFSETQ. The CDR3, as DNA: TGCGCCAGCAGCTTGGGGCCCGAAGGGGGAGATACGCAGTATTTT. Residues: CASSLGPEGGDTQYF. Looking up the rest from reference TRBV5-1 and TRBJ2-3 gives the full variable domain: KAGVTQTPRYLIKTRGQQVTLSCSPISGHRSVSWYQQTPGQGLQFLFEYFSETQRNKGNFPGRFSGRQFSNSRSEMNVSTLELGDSALYLCASSLGPEGGDTQYFGPGTRLTVL.

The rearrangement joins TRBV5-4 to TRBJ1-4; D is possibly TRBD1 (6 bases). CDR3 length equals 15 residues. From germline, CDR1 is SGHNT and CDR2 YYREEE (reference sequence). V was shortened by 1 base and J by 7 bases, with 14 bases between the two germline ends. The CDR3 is CASSLQQGGGEKLFF. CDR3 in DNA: TGTGCCAGCAGCTTGCAACAGGGAGGGGGTGAAAAACTGTTTTTT.

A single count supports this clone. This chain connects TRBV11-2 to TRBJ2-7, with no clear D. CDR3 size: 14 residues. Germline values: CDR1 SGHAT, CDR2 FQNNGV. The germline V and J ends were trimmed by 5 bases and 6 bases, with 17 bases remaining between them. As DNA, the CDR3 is TGTGCCAGCAGCCGGTCAATATTTACGGGCGAGCAGTACTTC. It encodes CASSRSIFTGEQYF.

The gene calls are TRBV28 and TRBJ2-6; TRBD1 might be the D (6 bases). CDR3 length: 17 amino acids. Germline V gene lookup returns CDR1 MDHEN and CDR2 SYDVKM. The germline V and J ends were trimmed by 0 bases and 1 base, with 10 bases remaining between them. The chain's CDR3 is CASSLWAGDSGANVLTF. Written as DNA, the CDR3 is TGTGCCAGCAGTTTATGGGCAGGGGATTCTGGGGCCAACGTCCTGACTTTC.

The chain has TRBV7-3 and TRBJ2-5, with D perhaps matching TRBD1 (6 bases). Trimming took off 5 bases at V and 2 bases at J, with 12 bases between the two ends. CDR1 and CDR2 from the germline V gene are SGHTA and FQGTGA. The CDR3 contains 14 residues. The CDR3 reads CASSPGTRQETQYF. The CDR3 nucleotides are TGTGCCAGCAGCCCTGGGACAAGACAAGAGACCCAGTACTTC.

In DNA, the CDR3 is TGTGCCAGCAACCGTCCGGGGTGGAGCAATCAGCCCCAGCATTTT. As protein: CASNRPGWSNQPQHF. The chain links TRBV5-8 to TRBJ1-5; D unclear. Germline values: CDR1 SGHTS, CDR2 YDEGEE. The V end was cut by 6 bases, the J end by 1 base, with 14 bases between. This CDR3 comprises 15 residues.

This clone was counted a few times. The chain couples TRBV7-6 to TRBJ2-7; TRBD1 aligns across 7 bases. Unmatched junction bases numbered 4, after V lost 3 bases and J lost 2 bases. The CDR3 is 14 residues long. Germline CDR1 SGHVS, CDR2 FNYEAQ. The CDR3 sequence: CASSLGTATYEQYF. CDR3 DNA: TGTGCCAGCAGCTTGGGGACAGCGACCTACGAGCAGTACTTC.

In DNA form, the CDR3 reads TGTGCCAGCAGCTTAGCAGGACAGGGCGACGAGCAGTACTTC. Amino acid sequence: CASSLAGQGDEQYF. V is TRBV11-2 and J is TRBJ2-7, with TRBD1 matching 8 bases. Germline V gene data show CDR1 as SGHAT and CDR2 as FQNNGV. The CDR3 contains 14 residues. After removal of 1 base from V and 5 bases from J, the junction contained 4 bases not matched to a gene.

The CDR3 spells CASRTPGQGNEKLFF. DNA for the CDR3: TGTGCCAGCAGGACCCCGGGACAGGGAAATGAAAAACTGTTTTTT. The gene calls are TRBV28 and TRBJ1-4; TRBD1 aligns across 9 bases. Germline trimming cut 6 bases from V and 5 bases from J; bases unmatched to any gene: 7. The CDR3 contains 15 residues. CDR1 MDHEN and CDR2 SYDVKM come from the germline V gene.

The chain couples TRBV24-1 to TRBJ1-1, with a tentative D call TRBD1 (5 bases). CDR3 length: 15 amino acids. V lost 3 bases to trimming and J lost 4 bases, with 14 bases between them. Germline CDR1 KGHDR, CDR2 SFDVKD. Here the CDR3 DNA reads TGTGCCACCAGTGATGGGGGGTTAAGGAGCACTGAAGCTTTCTTT. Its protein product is CATSDGGLRSTEAFF.

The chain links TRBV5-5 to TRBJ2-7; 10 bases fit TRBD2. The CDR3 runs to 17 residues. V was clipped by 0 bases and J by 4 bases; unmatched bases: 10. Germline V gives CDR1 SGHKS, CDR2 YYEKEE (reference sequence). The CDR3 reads CASSLGLAGVGSYEQYF. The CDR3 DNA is TGTGCCAGCAGCTTGGGACTAGCGGGCGTGGGCTCTTACGAGCAGTACTTC.

This CDR3 is CATSVGETYEQYF. The CDR3 DNA follows: TGTGCCACCAGTGTCGGGGAGACCTACGAGCAGTACTTC. This chain connects TRBV24-1 to TRBJ2-7; TRBD2 is a possible D gene (5 bases). Trimming took 5 bases from V and 2 from J, leaving 9 bases between them. Germline CDR1 KGHDR, CDR2 SFDVKD. The CDR3 sequence is 13 residues long.

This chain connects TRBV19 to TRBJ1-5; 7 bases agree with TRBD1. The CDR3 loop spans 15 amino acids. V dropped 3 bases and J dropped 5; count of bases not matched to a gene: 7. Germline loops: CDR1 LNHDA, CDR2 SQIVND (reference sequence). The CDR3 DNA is TGTGCCAGTAGTATCCGACAGGGTTTGCATCAGCCCCAGCATTTT. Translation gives CASSIRQGLHQPQHF.

The chain's CDR3 is CASSLAGPGVNEQFF. For the CDR3, the DNA is TGTGCCAGCAGCCTAGCGGGGCCCGGGGTCAATGAGCAGTTCTTC. The V and J genes are TRBV5-4 and TRBJ2-1; TRBD2 matches at 9 bases. The CDR3 is made up of 15 amino acids. Germline CDR1 and CDR2: SGHNT and YYREEE (reference sequence). V lost 4 bases, J lost 6 bases, and 8 bases stayed unmatched.

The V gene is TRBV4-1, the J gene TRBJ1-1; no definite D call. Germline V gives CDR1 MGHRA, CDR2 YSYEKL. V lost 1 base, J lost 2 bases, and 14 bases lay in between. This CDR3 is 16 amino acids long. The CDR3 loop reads CASSQVSNSINTEAFF. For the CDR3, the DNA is TGCGCCAGCAGCCAAGTAAGTAACAGCATTAACACTGAAGCTTTCTTT.

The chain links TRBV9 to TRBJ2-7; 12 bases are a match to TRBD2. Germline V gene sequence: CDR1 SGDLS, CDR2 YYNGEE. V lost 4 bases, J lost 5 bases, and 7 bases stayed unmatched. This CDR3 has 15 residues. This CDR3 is CASSPRLAGDNEQYF. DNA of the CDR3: TGTGCCAGCAGCCCACGACTAGCGGGAGACAACGAGCAGTACTTC.

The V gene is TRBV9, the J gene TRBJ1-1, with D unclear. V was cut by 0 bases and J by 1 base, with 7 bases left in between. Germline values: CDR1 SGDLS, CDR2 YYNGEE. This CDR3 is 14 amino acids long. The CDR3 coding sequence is TGTGCCAGCAGCGTAGTAGCAGAGAACACTGAAGCTTTCTTT. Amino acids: CASSVVAENTEAFF. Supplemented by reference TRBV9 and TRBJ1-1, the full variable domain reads DSGVTQTPKHLITATGQRVTLRCSPRSGDLSVYWYQQSLDQGLQFLIQYYNGEERAKGNILERFSAQQFPDLHSELNLSSLELGDSALYFCASSVVAENTEAFFGQGTRLTVV.

CDR3 nucleotides: TGTGCCAGCAGTTTAAGGCTAGCGGGAGGGCTCCACGAGCAGTACTTC. Translating gives CASSLRLAGGLHEQYF. The rearrangement uses TRBV27 and TRBJ2-7, with 12 bases fitting TRBD2. This CDR3 spans 16 amino acids. Germline CDR1 is MNHEY and CDR2 is SMNVEV (reference sequence). Losses at the gene ends were 2 bases for V and 5 bases for J; bases not matched to a gene: 7.

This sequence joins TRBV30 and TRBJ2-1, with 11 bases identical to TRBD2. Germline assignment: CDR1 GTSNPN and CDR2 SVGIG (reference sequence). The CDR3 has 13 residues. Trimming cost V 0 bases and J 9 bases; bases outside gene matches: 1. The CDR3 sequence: CAWSVSGRGEQFF. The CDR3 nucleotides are TGTGCCTGGAGTGTTAGCGGGAGGGGTGAGCAGTTCTTC. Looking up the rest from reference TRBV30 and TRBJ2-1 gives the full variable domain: SQTIHQWPATLVQPVGSPLSLECTVEGTSNPNLYWYRQAAGRGLQLLFYSVGIGQISSEVPQNLSASRPQDRQFILSSKKLLLSDSGFYLCAWSVSGRGEQFFGPGTRLTVL.

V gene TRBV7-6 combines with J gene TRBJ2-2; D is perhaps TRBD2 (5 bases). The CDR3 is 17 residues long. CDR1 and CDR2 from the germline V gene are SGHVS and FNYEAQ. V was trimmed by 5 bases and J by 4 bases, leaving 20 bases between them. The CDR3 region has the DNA TGTGCCAGCAGCCCCGGAGGTAGAGGTCGGGTCACCGGGGAGCTGTTTTTT. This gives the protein CASSPGGRGRVTGELFF.

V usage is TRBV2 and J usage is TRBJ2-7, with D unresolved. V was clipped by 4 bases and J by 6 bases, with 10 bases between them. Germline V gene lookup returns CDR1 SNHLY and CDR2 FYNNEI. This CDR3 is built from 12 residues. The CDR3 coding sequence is TGTGCCAGCAGTGGTGATACTTTCGAGCAGTACTTC. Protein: CASSGDTFEQYF.